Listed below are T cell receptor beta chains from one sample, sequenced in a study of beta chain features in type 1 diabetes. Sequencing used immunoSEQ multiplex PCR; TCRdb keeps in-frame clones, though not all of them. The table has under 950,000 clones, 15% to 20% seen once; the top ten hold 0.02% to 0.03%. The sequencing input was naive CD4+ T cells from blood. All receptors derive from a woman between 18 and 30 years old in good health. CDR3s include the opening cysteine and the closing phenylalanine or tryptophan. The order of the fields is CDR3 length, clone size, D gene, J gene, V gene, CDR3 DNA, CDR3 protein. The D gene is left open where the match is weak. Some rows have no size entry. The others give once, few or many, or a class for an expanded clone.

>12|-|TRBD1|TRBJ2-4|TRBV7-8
TGTGCCAGCAGCTCCCAGGGGGAAATACAGTACTTC
CASSSQGEIQYF
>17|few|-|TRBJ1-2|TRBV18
TGTGCCAGCTCACCACAAGTCAGGGGAAGAAAGGAGGATGGCTACACCTTC
CASSPQVRGRKEDGYTF
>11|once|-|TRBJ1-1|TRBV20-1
TGCAGTGCCCAAGCCCCAGGGGCAGCTTTCTTT
CSAQAPGAAFF
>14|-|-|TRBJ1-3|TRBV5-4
TGTGCCAGCAGTTATGACGTCTCTGGAAACACCATATATTTT
CASSYDVSGNTIYF
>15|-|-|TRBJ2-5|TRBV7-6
TGTGCCAGCAGCGAGGGGTTCTTACCTAGGGGAACCCAGTACTTC
CASSEGFLPRGTQYF
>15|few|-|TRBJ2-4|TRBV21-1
TGTGCCAGCAGCAAAGTTTGCAGGATAAAAAACATTCAGTACTTC
CASSKVCRIKNIQYF
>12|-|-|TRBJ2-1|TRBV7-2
TGTGCCAGCAGCTGGTGGGGCAATGAGCAGTTCTTC
CASSWWGNEQFF
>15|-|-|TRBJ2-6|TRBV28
TGTGCCAGCAGGCCGGGCAGCTCTGGGGCCAACGTCCTGACTTTC
CASRPGSSGANVLTF
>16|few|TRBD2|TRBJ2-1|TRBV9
TGTGCCAGCAGCCGTCGGACTAGCGGTGGTTACAATGAGCAGTTCTTC
CASSRRTSGGYNEQFF
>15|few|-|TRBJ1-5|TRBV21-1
TGTGCCAGCAGCCCAGGGGAAGGCAGCAATCAGCCCCAGCATTTT
CASSPGEGSNQPQHF
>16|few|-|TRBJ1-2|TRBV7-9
TGTGCCAGCAGCTCTTCCGGGTTCTCAGGTAGCTATGGCTACACCTTC
CASSSSGFSGSYGYTF
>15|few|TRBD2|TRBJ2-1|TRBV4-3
TGCGCCAGCAGCCAATTTAGCGGGGGGTACAATGAGCAGTTCTTC
CASSQFSGGYNEQFF
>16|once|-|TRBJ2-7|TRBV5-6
TGTGCCAGCAGCACGAACGGGATCCCTAAGGGGTACGAGCAGTACTTC
CASSTNGIPKGYEQYF
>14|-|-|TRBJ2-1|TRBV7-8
TGTGCCAGCAGGGATCCTAGTAAGTCGAATGAGCAGTTCTTC
CASRDPSKSNEQFF
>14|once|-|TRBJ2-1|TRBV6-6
TGTGCCAGCAGTCACAGGGCGGGAGCGGATGAGCAGTTCTTC
CASSHRAGADEQFF
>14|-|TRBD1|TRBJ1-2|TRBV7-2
TGTGCCAGCAGCTTACTGGGACAGGGCTATGGCTACACCTTC
CASSLLGQGYGYTF
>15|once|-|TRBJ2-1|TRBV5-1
TGCGCCAGCAGCTTGGTCGGGGGGCCAAACAATGAGCAGTTCTTC
CASSLVGGPNNEQFF